This is a list of T cell receptor beta chains from one sample in a study of blood T cell repertoires in COVID-19. The data were produced by immunoSEQ multiplex PCR, yet TCRdb's version contains in-frame clones alone and is incomplete. Found here are 140,000 to 150,000 clones, 85% to 90% of them singletons; the top ten hold over 9%. Sequencing used PBMCs or T cells enriched from blood (not recorded which). These receptors all stem from a man between 60 and 75 years old who had recovered from COVID-19. Both conserved end residues are part of each CDR3. A D gene is named only where the DNA matches it firmly. Expanded clones are given a class, and other clones once, few, many or no size at all.

many	TRBD1	TRBV5-6	TRBJ2-5	CASSPPDRGLQTQYF	TGTGCCAGCAGCCCCCCCGACAGGGGTTTGCAGACCCAGTACTTC
once	TRBD2	TRBV10-3	TRBJ2-1	CAISRGLADYNEQFF	TGTGCCATCAGTAGGGGACTAGCGGACTACAATGAGCAGTTCTTC
NA	TRBD1	TRBV10-2	TRBJ2-7	CASKTGSEQYF	TGCGCCAGCAAGACAGGGTCCGAGCAGTACTTC
NA	TRBD2	TRBV7-9	TRBJ2-1	CASSSPRTSGSSYNEQFF	TGTGCCAGCAGCTCTCCTCGGACTAGCGGAAGCTCCTACAATGAGCAGTTCTTC
NA	NA	TRBV12-3/TRBV12-4	TRBJ1-5	CASSSGEGQPQHF	TGTGCCAGCAGTTCAGGGGAGGGTCAGCCCCAGCATTTT
NA	NA	TRBV11-2	TRBJ2-1	CASSSRDFGLNEQFF	TGTGCCAGCAGCTCCCGGGACTTCGGGCTTAATGAGCAGTTCTTC
NA	NA	TRBV27	TRBJ1-1	CASSMGAGTEAFF	TGTGCCAGCAGTATGGGGGCAGGGACTGAAGCTTTCTTT
NA	NA	TRBV19	TRBJ1-5	CASSIRGRGNQPQHF	TGTGCCAGTAGTATCCGGGGTCGTGGCAATCAGCCCCAGCATTTT
NA	NA	TRBV9	TRBJ2-7	CASSVDSSSYEQYF	TGTGCCAGCAGCGTCGACTCCAGCTCCTACGAGCAGTACTTC
NA	TRBD1	TRBV3-1/TRBV3-2	TRBJ1-2	CASSHIPSTGAYGYTF	TGTGCCAGCAGCCACATCCCGTCGACAGGGGCCTATGGCTACACCTTC
NA	TRBD2	TRBV7-2	TRBJ2-1	CASSISGRAGYNEQFF	TGTGCCAGCAGCATTAGCGGGAGGGCCGGTTACAATGAGCAGTTCTTC
once	TRBD2	TRBV27	TRBJ2-1	CASSRGASGIFGYNEQFF	TGTGCCAGCAGTAGAGGGGCTAGCGGGATCTTCGGGTACAATGAGCAGTTCTTC
NA	TRBD2	TRBV27	TRBJ2-1	CASSPGLANYNEQFF	TGTGCCAGCAGTCCAGGACTAGCGAACTACAATGAGCAGTTCTTC
NA	NA	TRBV14	TRBJ2-5	CASSQIELVMGATETQYF	TGTGCCAGCAGCCAAATTGAACTGGTTATGGGAGCTACGGAGACCCAGTACTTC
NA	NA	TRBV28	TRBJ1-5	CASKSSLGQPQHF	TGTGCCAGCAAAAGTTCCCTCGGGCAGCCCCAGCATTTT
NA	NA	TRBV5-5	TRBJ2-7	CASSWNPGSYEQYF	TGTGCCAGCAGCTGGAATCCAGGTAGTTACGAGCAGTACTTC
NA	NA	TRBV6-5	TRBJ1-2	CASRNTGFYGYTF	TGTGCCAGCAGGAACACAGGTTTCTATGGCTACACCTTC